This T cell receptor (beta chain) appears in the sequencing data of a study of PD-1 blockade in classical Hodgkin lymphoma. Points from the study as a whole: Significantly greater TCR diversity emerged by C4D1 in CD4+ cells but not CD8+ cells. Those starting nivolumab under 1 year post-ASCT were excluded. With respect to the repertoire differences, their causes, possibly disease activity or prior therapy, remain undefined.

As regards this clone: Its antigen is still unknown.

Measured with immunoSEQ multiplex PCR; TCRdb has only the in-frame clones, and not every one. The repertoire consists of about 85,000 clones, with about nine tenths occurring once and the leading ten covering around 2.4%. The CDR3 totals 13 residues. Trimming took 4 bases from V and 6 from J, leaving 13 bases between them. The germline V gene encodes CDR1 LGHNA and CDR2 YNFKEQ. All patients relapsed after autologous stem cell transplantation, and brentuximab vedotin exposure varied. Best outcomes ranged across complete response, partial response and progressive disease. The source material was peripheral blood mononuclear cells (PBMCs), sampled before the second cycle of nivolumab. The receptor was derived from a human donor with classical Hodgkin lymphoma. The chain is built from TRBV4-2 and TRBJ2-7; D is uncertain. CDR3 nucleotide sequence: TGTGCCAGCAGCCCTAATCTACTGTTCGAGCAGTACTTC. Its translation: CASSPNLLFEQYF.